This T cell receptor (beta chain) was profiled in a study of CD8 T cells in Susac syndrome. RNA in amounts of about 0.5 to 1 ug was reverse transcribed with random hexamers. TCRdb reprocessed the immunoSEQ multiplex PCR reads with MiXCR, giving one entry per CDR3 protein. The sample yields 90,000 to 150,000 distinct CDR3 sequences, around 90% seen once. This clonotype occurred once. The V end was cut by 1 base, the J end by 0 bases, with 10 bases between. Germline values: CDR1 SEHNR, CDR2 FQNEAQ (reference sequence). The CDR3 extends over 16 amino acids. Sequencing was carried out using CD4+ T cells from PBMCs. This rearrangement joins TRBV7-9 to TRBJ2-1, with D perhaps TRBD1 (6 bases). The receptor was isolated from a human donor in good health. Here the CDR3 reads CASSLGGPISYNEQFF. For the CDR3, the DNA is TGTGCCAGCAGCTTAGGGGGGCCAATCTCCTACAATGAGCAGTTCTTC. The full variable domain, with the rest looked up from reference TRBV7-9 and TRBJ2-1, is DTGVSQNPRHKITKRGQNVTFRCDPISEHNRLYWYRQTLGQGPEFLTYFQNEAQLEKSRLLSDRFSAERPKGSFSTLEIQRTEQGDSAMYLCASSLGGPISYNEQFFGPGTRLTVL.